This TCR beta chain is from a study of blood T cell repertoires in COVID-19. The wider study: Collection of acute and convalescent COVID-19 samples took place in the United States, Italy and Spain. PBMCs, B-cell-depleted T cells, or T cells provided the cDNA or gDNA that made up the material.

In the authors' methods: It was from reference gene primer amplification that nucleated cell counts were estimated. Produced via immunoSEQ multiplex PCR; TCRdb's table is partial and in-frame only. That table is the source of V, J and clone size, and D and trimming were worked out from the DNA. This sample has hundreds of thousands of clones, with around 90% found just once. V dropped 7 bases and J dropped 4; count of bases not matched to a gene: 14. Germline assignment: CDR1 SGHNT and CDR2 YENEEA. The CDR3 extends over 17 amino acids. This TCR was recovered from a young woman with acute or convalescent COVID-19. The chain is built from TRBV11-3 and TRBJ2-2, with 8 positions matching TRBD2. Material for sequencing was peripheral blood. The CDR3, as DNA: TGTGCCAGCACCGAACGTGAGATAGCGGGACTCACCGGGGAGCTGTTTTTT. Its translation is CASTEREIAGLTGELFF.